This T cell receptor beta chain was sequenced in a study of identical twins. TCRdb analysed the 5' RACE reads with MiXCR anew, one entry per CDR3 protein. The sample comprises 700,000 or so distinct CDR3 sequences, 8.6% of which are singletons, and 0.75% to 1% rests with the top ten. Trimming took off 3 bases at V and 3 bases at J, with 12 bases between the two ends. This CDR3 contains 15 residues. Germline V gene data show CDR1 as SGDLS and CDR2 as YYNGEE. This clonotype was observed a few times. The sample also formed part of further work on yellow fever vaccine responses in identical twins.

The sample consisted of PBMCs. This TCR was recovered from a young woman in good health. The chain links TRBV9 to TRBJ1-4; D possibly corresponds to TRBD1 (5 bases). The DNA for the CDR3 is TGTGCCAGCAGCGCTTCAGGGTCCCCTAATGAAAAACTGTTTTTT. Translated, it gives CASSASGSPNEKLFF.